The sequence of this T cell receptor beta chain was determined in a study of blood T cell repertoires in COVID-19. Study summary: The study drew acute and convalescent COVID-19 samples from the United States, Italy and Spain. Sources were T cells, B-cell-depleted T cells, or PBMCs; the material itself was cDNA or gDNA.

CDR3 length equals 14 residues. Germline V gives CDR1 MNHEY, CDR2 SVGAGI. Trimming pared 1 base from V and 1 base from J, leaving 7 bases between. Authors' data handling: Quantification of nucleated cells was approximated via reference gene primer amplification. Measured with immunoSEQ multiplex PCR; TCRdb has only the in-frame clones, and not every one. V, J and clone size were drawn from that table, and D and trimming were deduced from the DNA. The data hold under 300,000 clones, with around 83% observed a single time. The rearrangement joins TRBV6-5 to TRBJ2-5; D perhaps matches TRBD1 (6 bases). The sample comprised peripheral blood. This sequence originates from a man aged 25 to 40 who had recovered from COVID-19. Here the CDR3 reads CASSYLGAQETQYF. The CDR3 DNA reads as TGTGCCAGCAGTTACTTGGGGGCCCAAGAGACCCAGTACTTC.